This is a list of T cell receptor beta chains from one sample in a study of long-term antiretroviral therapy in people with HIV. Using immunoSEQ multiplex PCR, the repertoire was profiled, and TCRdb retains in-frame clones only, with some absent. The table has some 30,000 clones, 70% to 90% seen once; the top ten hold roughly 13%. The sample here was unsorted PBMCs, taken 1.1 years after starting antiretroviral therapy. The receptor set was obtained from a man aged 18 to 30 with HIV. The CDR3 runs from the conserved cysteine through the conserved F or W. Fields, in order: V gene, D gene, J gene, clone size, CDR3 protein, CDR3 DNA. A D gene is named only where the DNA matches it firmly. Where a row states a size, it is once, few, many or the class of an expanded clone; other rows omit it.

>TRBV7-2|TRBD1|TRBJ1-2|NA
CASSKGQGDYGYTF
TGTGCCAGCAGCAAGGGACAGGGGGACTATGGCTACACCTTC
>TRBV30|TRBD1|TRBJ2-3|NA
CAWNRGRTDTQYF
TGTGCCTGGAACAGGGGGCGCACAGATACGCAGTATTTT
>TRBV30|NA|TRBJ1-3|NA
CAWSVGRAGNTIYF
TGTGCCTGGAGTGTGGGCAGGGCTGGAAACACCATATATTTT
>TRBV2|TRBD1|TRBJ1-5|NA
CASSEQGGGQPQHF
TGTGCCAGCAGTGAACAGGGGGGGGGTCAGCCCCAGCATTTT
>TRBV20-1|NA|TRBJ2-2|NA
CSARVTGELFF
TGCAGTGCTAGAGTCACCGGGGAGCTGTTTTTT
>TRBV5-8|NA|TRBJ1-1|NA
CASSLWHRDSEAFF
TGTGCCAGCAGCTTGTGGCACAGGGATTCTGAAGCTTTCTTT
>TRBV28|NA|TRBJ2-1|NA
CASRTGPSYNEQFF
TGTGCCAGCCGAACCGGACCGTCCTACAATGAGCAGTTCTTC
>TRBV13|NA|TRBJ2-7|NA
CASSFQTANYEQYF
TGTGCCAGCAGTTTCCAAACAGCGAACTACGAGCAGTACTTC
>TRBV6-1|NA|TRBJ2-7|NA
CASSEGANVLEQYF
TGTGCCAGCAGTGAGGGGGCGAATGTCCTCGAGCAGTACTTC
>TRBV18|TRBD2|TRBJ2-1|once
CASSPRGPTSGGWEQFF
TGTGCCAGCTCACCAAGGGGGCCGACTAGCGGGGGTTGGGAGCAGTTCTTC
>TRBV19|NA|TRBJ2-7|NA
CASSMAVSSYEQYF
TGTGCCAGTAGTATGGCGGTTAGCTCCTACGAGCAGTACTTC